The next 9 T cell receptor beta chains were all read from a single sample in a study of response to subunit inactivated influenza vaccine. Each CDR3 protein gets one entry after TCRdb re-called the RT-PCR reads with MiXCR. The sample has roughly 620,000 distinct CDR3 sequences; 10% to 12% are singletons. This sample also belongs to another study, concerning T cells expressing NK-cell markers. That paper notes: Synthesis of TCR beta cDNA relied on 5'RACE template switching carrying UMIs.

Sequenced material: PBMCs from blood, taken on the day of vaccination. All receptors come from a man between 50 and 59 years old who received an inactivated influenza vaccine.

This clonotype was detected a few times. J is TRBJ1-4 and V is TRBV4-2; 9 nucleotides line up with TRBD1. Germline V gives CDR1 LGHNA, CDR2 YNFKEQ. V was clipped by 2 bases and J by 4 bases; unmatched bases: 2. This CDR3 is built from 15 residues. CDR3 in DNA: TGTGCCAGCAGCCAAACAGGGGGCATTAATGAAAAACTGTTTTTT. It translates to CASSQTGGINEKLFF.

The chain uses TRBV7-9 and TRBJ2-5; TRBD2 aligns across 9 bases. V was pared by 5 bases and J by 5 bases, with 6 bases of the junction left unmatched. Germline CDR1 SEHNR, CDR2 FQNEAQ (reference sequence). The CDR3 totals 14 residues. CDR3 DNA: TGTGCCAGCAGCGCAGGGACTAGCCTGGAGACCCAGTACTTC. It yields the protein CASSAGTSLETQYF.

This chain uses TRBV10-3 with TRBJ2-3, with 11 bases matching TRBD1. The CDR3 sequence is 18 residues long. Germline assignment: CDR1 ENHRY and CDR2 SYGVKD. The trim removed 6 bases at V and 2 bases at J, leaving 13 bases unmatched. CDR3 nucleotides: TGTGCCATCAGCGGACAGGGGGCACGACTAGGGGCCACAGATACGCAGTATTTT. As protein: CAISGQGARLGATDTQYF.

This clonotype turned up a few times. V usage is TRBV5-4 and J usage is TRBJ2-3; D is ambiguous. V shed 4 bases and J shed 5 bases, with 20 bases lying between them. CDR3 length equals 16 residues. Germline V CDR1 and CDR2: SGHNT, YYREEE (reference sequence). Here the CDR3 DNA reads TGTGCCAGCAGCCACGAACCGGTTTTTCCACAAGATACGCAGTATTTT. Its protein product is CASSHEPVFPQDTQYF.

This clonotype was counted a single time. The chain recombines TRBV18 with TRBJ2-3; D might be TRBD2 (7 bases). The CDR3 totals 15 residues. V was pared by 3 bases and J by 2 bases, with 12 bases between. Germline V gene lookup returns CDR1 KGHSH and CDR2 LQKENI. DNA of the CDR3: TGTGCCAGCTCACCCCCGGGGGGCTACACAGATACGCAGTATTTT. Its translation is CASSPPGGYTDTQYF.

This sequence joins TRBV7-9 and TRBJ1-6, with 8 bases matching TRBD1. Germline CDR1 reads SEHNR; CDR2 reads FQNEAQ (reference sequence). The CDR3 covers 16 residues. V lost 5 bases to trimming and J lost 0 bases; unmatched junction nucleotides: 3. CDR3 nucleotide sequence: TGTGCCAGCAGCACTGGACAGGGCTCCTATAATTCACCCCTCCACTTT. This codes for CASSTGQGSYNSPLHF.

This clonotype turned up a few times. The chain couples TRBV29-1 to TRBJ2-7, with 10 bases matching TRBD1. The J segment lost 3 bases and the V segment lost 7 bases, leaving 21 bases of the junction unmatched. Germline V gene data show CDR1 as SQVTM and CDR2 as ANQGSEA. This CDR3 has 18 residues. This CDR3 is CSAFLLSGTGEAYYEQYF. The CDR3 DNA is TGCAGCGCCTTCCTATTATCCGGGACAGGGGAGGCCTACTACGAGCAGTACTTC.

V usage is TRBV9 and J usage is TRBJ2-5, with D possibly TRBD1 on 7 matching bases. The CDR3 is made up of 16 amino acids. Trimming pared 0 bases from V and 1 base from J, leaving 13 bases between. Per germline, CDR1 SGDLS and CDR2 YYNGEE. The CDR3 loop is CASSVAGGQTQETQYF. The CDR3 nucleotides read TGTGCCAGCAGCGTAGCCGGGGGACAGACCCAAGAGACCCAGTACTTC. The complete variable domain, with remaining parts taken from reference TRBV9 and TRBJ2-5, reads DSGVTQTPKHLITATGQRVTLRCSPRSGDLSVYWYQQSLDQGLQFLIQYYNGEERAKGNILERFSAQQFPDLHSELNLSSLELGDSALYFCASSVAGGQTQETQYFGPGTRLLVL.

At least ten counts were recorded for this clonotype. The CDR3 sequence: CASSSNRVAFF. CDR3 in DNA: TGTGCCAGCAGTTCAAACAGGGTAGCTTTCTTT. The chain carries TRBV27 and TRBJ1-1; D may be TRBD1 (6 bases). V lost 4 bases to trimming and J lost 10 bases, with 10 bases between them. Germline V gene lookup returns CDR1 MNHEY and CDR2 SMNVEV (reference sequence). The CDR3 is 11 residues long.